This is a list of T cell receptor beta chains from one sample in a study of T cell therapy after organ transplantation. These TCRs are of unknown antigen specificity. TCRdb's copy holds only in-frame clones and misses some; the assay was immunoSEQ multiplex PCR. The sample lists about 18,000 clones, 81% occurring once. Material: CD8+ T cells from blood, obtained after autologous CMV-specific T cell therapy. These receptor sequences come from a human patient who had received a solid organ transplant and had CMV disease. Some of the T cells may derive from the graft donor. CDR3s include the opening cysteine and the closing phenylalanine or tryptophan. Each record gives: clone size, J gene, D gene, V gene, CDR3 protein, CDR3 DNA. A D gene is named only where the DNA matches it firmly. A clone size is listed for some rows: how often the clone was seen (once, few, many), or a class if it is expanded.

once | TRBJ2-1 | TRBD1 | TRBV6-4 | CASSDRDSASYNEQFF | TGTGCCAGCAGTGACCGGGACAGCGCTTCCTACAATGAGCAGTTCTTC
. | TRBJ2-7 | . | TRBV29-1 | CSVGQSSYEQYF | TGCAGCGTTGGCCAGAGCTCCTACGAGCAGTACTTC
few | TRBJ1-1 | . | TRBV29-1 | CSVEGVTAEAFF | TGCAGCGTTGAAGGGGTAACTGCTGAAGCTTTCTTT
. | TRBJ1-4 | TRBD1 | TRBV6-5 | CASSYTGTGREKLFF | TGTGCCAGCAGTTACACCGGGACAGGGAGGGAAAAACTGTTTTTT
. | TRBJ2-7 | . | TRBV7-7 | CASSLGPGETYEQYF | TGTGCTAGCAGCTTAGGGCCCGGGGAAACCTACGAGCAGTACTTC
. | TRBJ1-3 | TRBD1 | TRBV27 | CASSLKGTAPFSGNTIYF | TGTGCCAGCAGTTTAAAGGGGACAGCACCTTTCTCTGGAAACACCATATATTTT
. | TRBJ2-2 | TRBD1 | TRBV6-1 | CASSEGTGAGELFF | TGTGCCAGCAGTGAAGGGACAGGGGCCGGGGAGCTGTTTTTT
. | TRBJ2-3 | TRBD2 | TRBV13 | CASSSRLAGRDTQYF | TGTGCCAGCAGCTCCCGCCTAGCGGGTAGGGATACGCAGTATTTT
. | TRBJ2-3 | TRBD2 | TRBV6-4 | CASSELAGEGTDTQYF | TGTGCCAGCAGTGAACTAGCGGGAGAGGGGACAGATACGCAGTATTTT
. | TRBJ1-4 | TRBD1 | TRBV7-9 | CASSSGTGGDEKLFF | TGTGCCAGCAGCTCCGGGACAGGAGGGGACGAAAAACTGTTTTTT
. | TRBJ2-1 | . | TRBV13 | CASSPLGSYNEQFF | TGTGCCAGCAGCCCACTAGGATCCTACAATGAGCAGTTCTTC
. | TRBJ2-5 | TRBD2 | TRBV7-8 | CASSLGLAGVTKTQYF | TGTGCCAGCAGCTTGGGACTAGCGGGGGTGACGAAGACCCAGTACTTC
few | TRBJ2-5 | . | TRBV11-3 | CASSLPGETQYF | TGTGCCAGCAGCTTGCCGGGGGAGACCCAGTACTTC
. | TRBJ2-7 | . | TRBV6-6 | CASSYRPGLDGEQYF | TGTGCCAGCAGTTACCGGCCGGGTCTTGACGGGGAGCAGTACTTC
. | TRBJ2-1 | TRBD2 | TRBV5-1 | CASSLVPSDSGVNNEQFF | TGCGCCAGCAGCTTGGTCCCTAGTGATAGCGGGGTTAACAATGAGCAGTTCTTC
. | TRBJ1-1 | . | TRBV4-3 | CASSQDWAGSTNTEAFF | TGCGCCAGCAGCCAAGATTGGGCAGGGAGCACAAACACTGAAGCTTTCTTT
few | TRBJ1-5 | TRBD1 | TRBV15 | CATSPRQGRQPQHF | TGTGCCACCAGCCCACGACAGGGCCGGCAGCCCCAGCATTTT
. | TRBJ2-7 | . | TRBV6-6 | CASSPGGSTYEQYF | TGTGCCAGCAGTCCAGGGGGGTCAACCTACGAGCAGTACTTC
. | TRBJ2-4 | . | TRBV25-1 | CASSEIRAFKQYF | TGTGCCAGCAGTGAAATAAGGGCGTTCAAGCAGTACTTC
. | TRBJ1-2 | . | TRBV4-1 | CASSPDSGVNYGYTF | TGCGCCAGCAGCCCAGACAGTGGAGTTAACTATGGCTACACCTTC
. | TRBJ2-7 | TRBD1 | TRBV6-1 | CATQDRPLYEQYF | TGTGCTACACAGGACAGGCCCCTCTACGAGCAGTACTTC
. | TRBJ2-3 | . | TRBV4-3 | CASSQEEGGAAGGRTDTQYF | TGCGCCAGCAGCCAAGAAGAAGGGGGAGCAGCAGGAGGACGCACAGATACGCAGTATTTT
. | TRBJ2-3 | TRBD2 | TRBV5-1 | CASSSGTSASDTQYF | TGCGCCAGCAGCTCCGGGACTAGCGCGTCAGATACGCAGTATTTT
. | TRBJ2-3 | . | TRBV5-1 | CASRRGYSGAGPTDTQYF | TGCGCCAGCAGACGGGGATATTCGGGGGCGGGCCCCACAGATACGCAGTATTTT
. | TRBJ1-5 | TRBD1 | TRBV27 | CASSRTGGNQPQHF | TGTGCCAGCAGCCGGACAGGAGGCAATCAGCCCCAGCATTTT
. | TRBJ2-7 | . | TRBV7-9 | CASSSDYSYEQYF | TGTGCCAGCAGCTCAGACTACTCCTACGAGCAGTACTTC
. | TRBJ1-1 | . | TRBV6-5 | CASSYQVGTEAFF | TGTGCCAGCAGTTACCAGGTGGGCACTGAAGCTTTCTTT
once | TRBJ1-3 | TRBD1 | TRBV27 | CASSPQGQPSGNTIYF | TGTGCCAGCAGTCCTCAGGGACAGCCCTCTGGAAACACCATATATTTT
few | TRBJ1-1 | . | TRBV6-5 | CASSERPYTEAFF | TGTGCCAGCAGTGAGAGACCCTACACTGAAGCTTTCTTT
. | TRBJ2-3 | TRBD2 | TRBV4-2 | CASSPRASGGKTSADTQYF | TGTGCCAGCAGCCCCCGTGCTAGCGGGGGAAAGACCTCCGCAGATACGCAGTATTTT
. | TRBJ1-1 | . | TRBV6-5 | CASSYSGVTEAFF | TGTGCCAGCAGTTACTCGGGGGTAACTGAAGCTTTCTTT
. | TRBJ1-1 | . | TRBV27 | CASSPSDSLDTEAFF | TGTGCCAGCAGCCCCTCGGACAGCCTAGACACTGAAGCTTTCTTT
. | TRBJ2-7 | TRBD2 | TRBV9 | CASSVAREGIDEQYF | TGTGCCAGCAGCGTAGCCAGGGAGGGTATCGACGAGCAGTACTTC
. | TRBJ2-7 | TRBD1 | TRBV6-5 | CASSIGTAYEQYF | TGTGCCAGCAGTATAGGGACAGCCTACGAGCAGTACTTC
. | TRBJ2-7 | . | TRBV5-4 | CASSLGQGFSYEQYF | TGTGCCAGCAGCTTGGGGCAGGGGTTTTCCTACGAGCAGTACTTC
. | TRBJ2-3 | . | TRBV11-2 | CASSLDVDTQYF | TGTGCCAGCAGCTTAGATGTAGATACGCAGTATTTT
. | TRBJ2-3 | TRBD2 | TRBV9 | CASTLGGEEFPDTQYF | TGTGCCAGCACCCTTGGGGGGGAGGAGTTCCCAGATACGCAGTATTTT
. | TRBJ1-6 | . | TRBV19 | CATYGYGSSPLHF | TGTGCCACCTACGGGTACGGGAGTTCACCCCTCCACTTT
. | TRBJ1-4 | . | TRBV6-5 | CASSYSDGKLFF | TGTGCCAGCAGTTACTCGGACGGGAAACTGTTTTTT
few | TRBJ2-3 | . | TRBV6-4 | CASSGTADGTDTQYF | TGTGCCAGCAGTGGGACAGCGGACGGCACAGATACGCAGTATTTT
. | TRBJ2-2 | . | TRBV30 | CAWNRDWSTGELFF | TGTGCCTGGAACAGGGACTGGAGCACCGGGGAGCTGTTTTTT
. | TRBJ2-7 | . | TRBV5-1 | CASSLRASNYEQYF | TGCGCCAGCAGCTTGAGAGCATCGAACTACGAGCAGTACTTC
. | TRBJ1-5 | . | TRBV9 | CASSVAGGNQPQHF | TGTGCCAGCAGCGTAGCTGGGGGAAATCAGCCCCAGCATTTT
. | TRBJ2-3 | TRBD1 | TRBV11-3 | CASSSGTGDTSGNPDTQYF | TGTGCCAGCAGCTCAGGGACAGGGGATACTAGCGGAAATCCAGATACGCAGTATTTT
. | TRBJ1-1 | TRBD1 | TRBV4-2 | CASSQDPGTGNTEAFF | TGTGCCAGCAGCCAAGATCCTGGGACAGGGAACACTGAAGCTTTCTTT
once | TRBJ2-3 | . | TRBV4-3 | CASSQDTGLDTDTQYF | TGCGCCAGCAGCCAAGACACGGGGCTAGACACAGATACGCAGTATTTT
. | TRBJ2-2 | TRBD2 | TRBV25-1 | CASSDGSGGAGELFF | TGTGCCAGCAGTGACGGTAGCGGGGGGGCCGGGGAGCTGTTTTTT
. | TRBJ2-2 | . | TRBV4-3 | CASSQDLGSAGELFF | TGCGCCAGCAGCCAAGATCTGGGGTCCGCCGGGGAGCTGTTTTTT
. | TRBJ2-7 | . | TRBV27 | CASSPRDPTEDEQYF | TGTGCCAGCAGTCCACGGGACCCTACCGAGGACGAGCAGTACTTC
. | TRBJ1-1 | . | TRBV4-1 | CASSQDYGNTDTEAFF | TGCGCCAGCAGCCAAGATTATGGAAATACGGACACTGAAGCTTTCTTT
. | TRBJ1-1 | TRBD1 | TRBV30 | CAWSGTGGRDTEAFF | TGTGCCTGGAGTGGGACAGGGGGCCGTGACACTGAAGCTTTCTTT
. | TRBJ2-5 | . | TRBV6-5 | CASSPGLNGGETQYF | TGTGCCAGCAGTCCGGGTCTAAACGGAGGGGAGACCCAGTACTTC
. | TRBJ2-5 | TRBD2 | TRBV6-4 | CASSPSTSGGQETQYF | TGTGCCAGCAGTCCTTCGACTAGCGGGGGACAAGAGACCCAGTACTTC
. | TRBJ1-3 | . | TRBV9 | CASSVEEESGNTIYF | TGTGCCAGCAGCGTAGAGGAGGAGTCTGGAAACACCATATATTTT
. | TRBJ2-7 | TRBD2 | TRBV6-5 | CASTLAEKYEQYF | TGTGCCAGTACCCTAGCGGAGAAGTACGAGCAGTACTTC
. | TRBJ2-7 | TRBD1 | TRBV6-5 | CASSYGQGYRSYEQYF | TGTGCCAGCAGTTATGGACAGGGGTATAGGTCCTACGAGCAGTACTTC
few | TRBJ1-2 | TRBD1 | TRBV4-2 | CASSQVTGATIYYGYTF | TGTGCCAGCAGCCAGGTCACAGGGGCCACGATTTATTATGGCTACACCTTC
few | TRBJ1-2 | TRBD1 | TRBV6-6 | CASSTDRGHGYTF | TGTGCCAGCAGTACCGACAGGGGACATGGCTACACCTTC
. | TRBJ1-2 | . | TRBV6-5 | CASSPEVNYGYTF | TGTGCCAGCAGCCCGGAGGTTAACTATGGCTACACCTTC